The clone carrying this TCR beta chain was recorded at least ten times. Its antigen is not known. V was cut by 0 bases and J by 4 bases, with 9 bases left in between. The germline gives CDR1 PRHDT, CDR2 FYEKMQ (reference sequence). The CDR3 runs to 14 residues. Samples came from axillary lymph nodes draining the breast cancer. This record comes from a study of breast tumors, draining lymph nodes, adjacent tissues. Regarding the study as a whole: Compared with basal-like, luminal-like tumors shared significantly more repertoire with nontumor tissue. Tumor repertoires ranked between lymph nodes and nontumor tissue in diversity, with V and J gene preferences. The data were judged consistent with most tumor T cells coming from lymph node and expanding in tumor.

TCRdb re-analysed the multiplex PCR reads in MiXCR, keeping a single row per CDR3 protein. There are about 170,000 distinct CDR3 sequences in the sample; around a third occur only once, and 3% to 4% lies in the top ten. The origin of this receptor is a female donor with breast cancer. Some clones in this sample may be carry-over from other donors' samples. V and J are TRBV13 and TRBJ2-5; weak D call: TRBD1 (6 bases). What was sequenced was axillary lymph node tissue. CDR3 region: CASSLGQGIETQYF. The CDR3 nucleotides are TGTGCCAGCAGCTTAGGTCAGGGGATAGAGACCCAGTACTTC.